This T cell receptor (beta chain) was sequenced during a study of T-cell reconstitution after alpha-beta-depleted transplantation in children (TCRdb year 2016). The study in broad terms: The study quantitatively tracked T-cell immune reconstitution after TCRalphabeta/CD19-depleted allogeneic hematopoietic cell transplantation in children using TCR repertoire profiling.

What the treatment or condition label conveys for this sample: allogeneic hematopoietic cell transplantation with graft depleted of TCRalphabeta T cells and CD19 B cells. TCRalphabeta/CD19-depleted allogeneic hematopoietic cell grafts were given to the transplant recipients, all of whom were children. V lost 4 bases and J lost 4 bases, and the count of bases not matched to a germline gene is 4. The germline V gene yields SQVTM for CDR1 and ANQGSEA for CDR2. From the cysteine through the phenylalanine, the CDR3 covers 13 amino acids. Here the CDR3 DNA is all that survives: 39 bases in frame from base 1. Library creation used PCR. The listed sequencing device is Illumina HiSeq 2500. TCR libraries were prepared with molecular barcoding, using unique molecular identifiers to normalize TCRbeta repertoire quantification. TCRdb trimmed the raw reads at Q25, called clones with MiXCR and kept productive beta chains. All rows with the same CDR3 protein become a single entry with the most common DNA and genes. The sample includes about 440,000 distinct CDR3 sequences, with approximately 41% observed a single time. Under 35% of the sample lies in the top ten.

The investigation overall reported the following: In some patients, high TCRbeta diversity at day 60 was attributed to recipient T cells and intrathymic progenitors that had survived conditioning. Apparently early alphabetaT-cell count recovery about two months after transplant reportedly relied on only several hundred rapidly expanded clones derived from non-depleted graft cells. The frequencies of hyperexpanded clones fell over the following months, and after one year, T-cell counts and TCRbeta diversity were mostly attributed to newly produced T cells.

Details on this clonotype: Its cognate antigen has yet to be identified. No base quality values were provided; no much bigger clone lies one nucleotide off.

The material was PBMCs, obtained before TCRalphabeta/CD19-depleted stem cell transplant. This clonotype originated in a girl under 10 years old with aplastic anemia, due to receive a stem cell transplant. The sequence joins TRBV29-1 to TRBJ2-3, with 8 bases aligning to TRBD1. The sequenced DNA: TGCAGCGTTGGGACAGGGCCTCCAGATACGCAGTATTTT. Translation gives CSVGTGPPDTQYF.